These 26 T cell receptor beta chains were sequenced from one sample in a study of vaccination effects on CD4 cells after COVID-19. The antigens these receptors bind are not known. Viral peptide pools were used in the ViraFEST assay to expand antigen-specific CD4+ T cells, and sequencing came afterward. After around 10 days in culture, the CD4+ T cells were isolated. Nobody among the vaccine recipients had prior SARS-CoV-2 infection (nucleocapsid antibodies were negative). Clones were read by immunoSEQ multiplex PCR, and TCRdb kept only the in-frame ones, dropping some. Of tens of thousands of clones in the sample, 65% to 75% are singletons; the top ten hold roughly 2.9%. This specimen was CD4+ T cells from PBMCs cultured with HCoV-NL63 spike peptides, taken before COVID-19 vaccination. The receptors derive from a human donor who received a COVID-19 vaccine.

The V gene is TRBV6-5, the J gene TRBJ1-4, with no clear D. The CDR3 extends over 13 amino acids. V lost 5 bases and J lost 6, with 10 bases in between. Germline V CDR1 and CDR2: MNHEY, SVGAGI. The CDR3 coding sequence is TGTGCCAGCAGTCAACCGGGATATGAAAAACTGTTTTTT. It codes for CASSQPGYEKLFF.

The rearrangement links TRBV6-5 to TRBJ1-1; 12 bases are a match to TRBD1. The CDR3 spans 14 residues. Trimming at V came to 6 bases and at J to 6 bases, leaving 5 bases not matched to a gene. CDR1 and CDR2 from the germline V gene are MNHEY and SVGAGI. The CDR3 nucleotides read TGTGCCAGCAGGACTCGGGACAGGGGGCCTGAAGCTTTCTTT. Its translation is CASRTRDRGPEAFF.

The V and J genes are TRBV5-4 and TRBJ1-1; D is unresolved. The CDR3 extends over 12 amino acids. Trimming stripped 4 bases from V and 4 bases from J, with 8 bases between. Germline CDR1 SGHNT, CDR2 YYREEE (reference sequence). The CDR3: CASSTTATEAFF. The DNA for the CDR3 is TGTGCCAGCAGCACAACAGCCACTGAAGCTTTCTTT.

The genes are TRBV5-1 and TRBJ2-2; TRBD1 is a possible D gene (6 bases). V was trimmed by 3 bases and J by 2 bases, leaving 17 bases between them. Germline CDR1 is SGHRS and CDR2 is YFSETQ. The CDR3 sequence is 17 residues long. This CDR3 reads CASSSDPPGDNTGELFF. The CDR3 coding sequence is TGCGCCAGCAGCTCCGACCCACCAGGGGACAACACCGGGGAGCTGTTTTTT.

The V call is TRBV6-1, the J call TRBJ1-4; the match to TRBD1 covers 7 bases. V lost 1 base, J lost 8 bases, and 10 bases stayed unmatched. The CDR3 has 16 residues. Germline-derived CDR1 and CDR2 are MNHNS and SASEGT. CDR3 residues: CASSEGIRGVGEKLFF. CDR3 sequence (DNA): TGTGCCAGCAGTGAAGGAATCAGGGGGGTTGGGGAAAAACTGTTTTTT.

The chain links TRBV6-6 to TRBJ2-7, with TRBD1 identical over 7 bases. From germline, CDR1 is MNHNY and CDR2 SVGAGI (reference sequence). Germline trimming cut 0 bases from V and 6 bases from J; bases unmatched to any gene: 5. This CDR3 has 14 residues. CDR3 residues: CASSYSEGAGEQYV. The CDR3 DNA is TGTGCCAGCAGTTACTCAGAGGGGGCAGGCGAGCAGTACGTC.

A single count supports this clone. The chain is built from TRBV3-1 (or the pseudogene TRBV3-2) and TRBJ1-3; D remains ambiguous. Germline-derived CDR1 and CDR2 are LGHDT and YNNKEL (reference sequence). V was trimmed by 4 bases and J by 4 bases, leaving 11 bases between them. The length of the CDR3 is 14 residues. The CDR3 protein is CASSPTYGGNTIYF. CDR3 DNA: TGTGCCAGCAGCCCGACCTACGGGGGAAACACCATATATTTT.

The chain carries TRBV27 and TRBJ1-1, with D maybe TRBD1 (5 bases). The germline gives CDR1 MNHEY, CDR2 SMNVEV (reference sequence). This CDR3 region has 15 residues. V lost 6 bases and J 1 base, leaving 15 bases between the germline ends. CDR3: CASRYSTGTNTEAFF. In DNA form, the CDR3 reads TGTGCCAGCAGGTATTCAACGGGGACGAACACTGAAGCTTTCTTT.

The gene calls are TRBV3-1 (or the pseudogene TRBV3-2) and TRBJ2-3; no clear D gene. The germline V and J ends were trimmed by 3 bases and 3 bases, with 1 base remaining between them. Germline-derived CDR1 and CDR2 are LGHDT and YNNKEL (reference sequence). The CDR3 spans 11 residues. CDR3 protein: CASSQTDTQYF. The CDR3 DNA reads TGTGCCAGCAGCCAGACAGATACGCAGTATTTT.

The V call is TRBV5-5, the J call TRBJ1-1; possibly TRBD1 for D (6 bases). CDR1 and CDR2 (germline): SGHKS, YYEKEE (reference sequence). This CDR3 has 12 residues. The ends were cut back, 4 bases at V and 9 bases at J, with 13 bases in the middle. The CDR3 here is CASSSGQNQAFF. The CDR3 DNA reads TGTGCCAGCAGCAGCGGACAGAATCAAGCTTTCTTT.

This rearrangement joins TRBV19 to TRBJ2-1, with D uncertain. The V gene lost 8 bases and the J gene lost 0 bases, with 14 bases spanning the gap. Germline V gives CDR1 LNHDA, CDR2 SQIVND (reference sequence). CDR3 length equals 15 residues. The CDR3 DNA follows: TGTGCCAGTCACGACCCGTGGGGCTCCTACAATGAGCAGTTCTTC. Translation: CASHDPWGSYNEQFF.

This clone showed up just a few times. The rearrangement links TRBV3-1 (or the pseudogene TRBV3-2) to TRBJ2-3, with D possibly TRBD2 on 6 matching bases. V shed 3 bases and J shed 1 base, with 11 bases lying between them. This CDR3 spans 15 amino acids. CDR1 LGHDT and CDR2 YNNKEL come from the germline V gene (reference sequence). The DNA for the CDR3 is TGTGCCAGCAGCCAGACTAGTTCCGGCACAGATACGCAGTATTTT. As protein: CASSQTSSGTDTQYF.

The CDR3 coding sequence is TGTGCCAGTAGTAGGGGCTCTGGAAACACCATATATTTT. It codes for CASSRGSGNTIYF. The rearrangement uses TRBV19 and TRBJ1-3; D not resolved. This CDR3 is 13 amino acids long. V was pared by 4 bases and J by 0 bases, with 4 bases between. Germline lookup yields CDR1 LNHDA and CDR2 SQIVND (reference sequence).

This clone was seen a handful of times. The chain employs TRBV4-1 and TRBJ1-1, with D possibly TRBD1 on 5 matching bases. The CDR3 contains 16 residues. V dropped 4 bases and J dropped 3 bases, with 18 bases sitting between them. Germline V CDR1 and CDR2: MGHRA, YSYEKL. The DNA of the CDR3 is TGCGCCAGCAGCCCAGTCCAGGGAAAAGGCGACACTGAAGCTTTCTTT. Translated: CASSPVQGKGDTEAFF.

The chain employs TRBV28 and TRBJ1-1; 8 bases map to TRBD1. The CDR3 is 12 residues long. Trimming cost V 2 bases and J 7 bases; bases outside gene matches: 0. The germline CDR1 and CDR2 sequences are MDHEN and SYDVKM. For the CDR3, the DNA is TGTGCCAGCAGTTTAGGGACAGGTGAAGCTTTCTTT. Its protein is CASSLGTGEAFF.

This clone has a handful of counts. The chain links TRBV4-1 to TRBJ2-1, with TRBD2 identical over 7 bases. Trimming at V came to 0 bases and at J to 8 bases, leaving 7 bases not matched to a gene. The CDR3 runs to 15 residues. The germline gives CDR1 MGHRA, CDR2 YSYEKL. CDR3 coding DNA: TGCGCCAGCAGCCAAGAGAGGGTACTAGCGTATGAGCAGTTCTTC. Protein: CASSQERVLAYEQFF.

The chain has TRBV10-3 and TRBJ1-1, with unresolved D. Germline V gene sequence: CDR1 ENHRY, CDR2 SYGVKD. Trimming stripped 3 bases from V and 2 bases from J, with 4 bases between. There are 12 residues in the CDR3. DNA of the CDR3: TGTGCCATCAGTGACCTTAACACTGAAGCTTTCTTT. Translated, it gives CAISDLNTEAFF.

The V call is TRBV18, the J call TRBJ2-3, with D possibly called TRBD1 or TRBD2 (5 bases each). Germline CDR1 is KGHSH and CDR2 is LQKENI. Trimming took off 2 bases at V and 3 bases at J, with 9 bases between the two ends. The CDR3 is 14 amino acids. The CDR3 here is CASSPGGGTDTQYF. The CDR3 nucleotides read TGTGCCAGCTCACCAGGGGGTGGAACAGATACGCAGTATTTT.

The chain recombines TRBV24-1 with TRBJ2-3; 10 nucleotides line up with TRBD2. The CDR3 consists of 16 residues. J lost 5 bases, V lost 2 bases, and 6 bases had no gene match. Germline V gives CDR1 KGHDR, CDR2 SFDVKD. The CDR3 coding sequence is TGTGCCACCAGTGATTCTAGCGGGGGTATTCTAGATACGCAGTATTTT. Translation: CATSDSSGGILDTQYF.

This sequence joins TRBV30 and TRBJ2-2; D possibly corresponds to TRBD2 (6 bases). Trimming took off 3 bases at V and 6 bases at J, with 17 bases between the two ends. Germline lookup yields CDR1 GTSNPN and CDR2 SVGIG (reference sequence). The CDR3 length is 15 residues. This chain's CDR3 is CAWRPLRSSAGELFF. The CDR3 coding sequence is TGTGCCTGGAGACCGTTACGCTCTAGCGCCGGGGAGCTGTTTTTT.

The CDR3 is CAWGRQGLSETQYF. The CDR3 DNA reads TGTGCCTGGGGGAGACAGGGTCTTTCAGAGACCCAGTACTTC. The chain uses TRBV30 and TRBJ2-5, with 7 bases aligning to TRBD1. Germline CDR1 is GTSNPN and CDR2 is SVGIG (reference sequence). The trim removed 5 bases at V and 4 bases at J, leaving 10 bases unmatched. The CDR3 has 14 amino acids.

This chain links TRBV25-1 with TRBJ1-6; D is undetermined. The germline V gene has CDR1 MGHDK and CDR2 SYGVNS. Trimming shortened V by 5 bases and J by 10 bases, and 18 bases separated the two germline ends. This CDR3 region has 15 residues. The DNA for the CDR3 is TGTGCCAGCAGTCCCCTCCAGTTGTTAGGGTCACCCCTCCACTTT. This sequence encodes CASSPLQLLGSPLHF. Based on the CDR3 plus reference TRBV25-1 and TRBJ1-6, the full variable domain is EADIYQTPRYLVIGTGKKITLECSQTMGHDKMYWYQQDPGMELHLIHYSYGVNSTEKGDLSSESTVSRIRTEHFPLTLESARPSHTSQYLCASSPLQLLGSPLHFGNGTRLTVT.

The CDR3 loop is CATKPNRANTEAFF. In DNA, the CDR3 is TGTGCGACCAAACCGAACAGGGCGAACACTGAAGCTTTCTTT. The chain employs TRBV6-5 and TRBJ1-1; maybe TRBD1 (6 bases). The CDR3 covers 14 residues. The germline CDR1 and CDR2 sequences are MNHEY and SVGAGI.

The DNA of the CDR3 is TGTGCCAGTAGTATAGTTAGGACTAGCGGGGGGGCGATGGATACGCAGTATTTT. It codes for CASSIVRTSGGAMDTQYF. This rearrangement joins TRBV19 to TRBJ2-3, with 15 bases identical to TRBD2. The CDR3 contains 18 residues. Trimming took 1 base from V and 6 from J; bases not matched to a gene: 8. Per the germline V gene, CDR1 is LNHDA and CDR2 is SQIVND (reference sequence). Drawing the rest from reference TRBV19 and TRBJ2-3, the complete variable domain is DGGITQSPKYLFRKEGQNVTLSCEQNLNHDAMYWYRQDPGQGLRLIYYSQIVNDFQKGDIAEGYSVSREKKESFPLTVTSAQKNPTAFYLCASSIVRTSGGAMDTQYFGPGTRLTVL.

In DNA, the CDR3 is TGTGCCAGCAGCTCGCAGGGTGCCCTCCAAGAGACCCAGTACTTC. This encodes CASSSQGALQETQYF. The chain uses TRBV7-2 and TRBJ2-5, with D possibly matching TRBD1 (5 bases). The germline gives CDR1 SGHTA, CDR2 FQGNSA. This CDR3 has 15 amino acids. Trimming shortened V by 4 bases and J by 1 base, and 13 bases separated the two germline ends.

The rearrangement joins TRBV9 to TRBJ2-5, with 8 bases aligning to TRBD1. In germline, CDR1 is SGDLS, CDR2 YYNGEE. The CDR3 length is 14 residues. Germline trimming cut 3 bases from V and 3 bases from J; bases unmatched to any gene: 4. The CDR3 protein is CASSEQGAEETQYF. CDR3 bases: TGTGCCAGCAGCGAGCAGGGGGCGGAAGAGACCCAGTACTTC. The complete variable domain, with remaining parts taken from reference TRBV9 and TRBJ2-5, reads DSGVTQTPKHLITATGQRVTLRCSPRSGDLSVYWYQQSLDQGLQFLIQYYNGEERAKGNILERFSAQQFPDLHSELNLSSLELGDSALYFCASSEQGAEETQYFGPGTRLLVL.